The entry below gives a single TCR beta chain sequence along with its context. The DNA is omitted, as the CDR3 cannot be located on it reliably, and the CDR3 follows TCRdb's listing. The entry originates in a study of blood T cell repertoires in COVID-19. In the study overall: Sample material is recorded as cDNA or gDNA derived from T cells, B-cell-depleted T cells, or PBMCs.

Study processing details: Reference gene primer amplification gave estimated nucleated cell counts. Profiling relied on immunoSEQ multiplex PCR, and the TCRdb table lists in-frame clones only, not all of them. V, J and clone size are taken as reported in that table, and D and trimming were inferred from the DNA itself. The top ten hold more than 1% of the sample, which has 130,000 to 150,000 clones, around 89% seen once. Inclusive of both ends, the CDR3 amounts to 17 amino acids. The germline CDR1 and CDR2 sequences are DFQATT and SNEGSKA (reference sequence). Participants were placed into cohorts based on the clinical history they reported.

Sample: PBMCs or T cells enriched from blood (not recorded which). The sequence derives from a woman under 40 with acute COVID-19. The chain couples TRBV20-1 to TRBJ2-7; the table assigns TRBD2, which was not confirmed against the DNA. CDR3 region: CSASYIRAGDFRGEQYF.